The next 21 T cell receptor delta chains were all read from a single sample in a study of gamma-delta chains in newborns, infants, children. TCRdb fed the reads into CATT to redo clone calling. This sample carries some 2,000 delta-chain clones, approximately 3% of them seen once, and the ten largest clones take under 14%. Material for sequencing was blood. Source of these receptors: a child in good health.

Details on this clone: A far larger clone is just one base off, so this is likely a read error. The V call is TRDV2, the J call TRDJ1; no reliable D call. Germline V CDR1 and CDR2: GEAIGNYY, EKD. There are 18 residues in the CDR3. The V gene lost 0 bases and the J gene lost 1 base, with 20 bases spanning the gap. CDR3 amino acids: CACDTVPSGVPTTDKLIF. The CDR3 DNA reads TGTGCCTGTGACACCGTACCGTCCGGGGTCCCCACCACCGATAAACTCATCTTT.

This clone was counted between two and nine times. Additional DNA sequences in this sample encode the identical CDR3. The rearrangement uses TRDV2 and TRDJ1; D remains ambiguous. V was shortened by 3 bases and J by 1 base, with 17 bases between the two germline ends. This CDR3 contains 16 residues. Germline CDR1 is GEAIGNYY and CDR2 is EKD. The CDR3 region has the DNA TGTGCCTGTGACCCCCTCACATCGTGGGTCACCGATAAACTCATCTTT. It encodes CACDPLTSWVTDKLIF.

Sample share makes this clone large. Other DNA sequences within the sample encode an identical CDR3. V and J are TRDV2 and TRDJ1, with TRDD3 identical over 11 bases. The CDR3 sequence is 17 residues long. The trim removed 3 bases at V and 0 bases at J, leaving 8 bases unmatched. Per germline, CDR1 GEAIGNYY and CDR2 EKD. In DNA form, the CDR3 reads TGTGCCTGTGACTCCTTACTGGGGGATAGGTACACCGATAAACTCATCTTT. Protein sequence: CACDSLLGDRYTDKLIF.

By share, this clone ranks as medium-sized. The genes are TRDV2 and TRDJ3; the match to TRDD3 covers 11 bases. The germline V gene has CDR1 GEAIGNYY and CDR2 EKD. The CDR3 is made up of 20 amino acids. The junction had 8 bases not matched to a gene; V was cut back by 2 bases and J by 0 bases. CDR3 DNA: TGTGCCTGTGACAGCCTCCTGGGGGATACCCCCTCCTGGGACACCCGACAGATGTTTTTC. It codes for CACDSLLGDTPSWDTRQMFF.

Comments on this clone: A much more abundant neighbour one base away suggests this may be a read error. The J gene is TRDJ1, the V gene TRDV2; 8 bases fit TRDD3. With V trimmed by 3 bases and J by 7 bases, 9 bases remained unmatched. This CDR3 is built from 14 residues. The germline CDR1 and CDR2 sequences are GEAIGNYY and EKD. In DNA form, the CDR3 reads TGTGCCTGTGACCGACGGGGGGATAGTAGTAAACTCATCTTT. It specifies CACDRRGDSSKLIF.

This clone was seen more than once but under ten times. It differs at one base from a far larger clone, so likely a read error. The chain couples TRDV2 to TRDJ1; 11 bases map to TRDD3. The V gene's germline CDR1 is GEAIGNYY and CDR2 EKD. The CDR3 length is 19 residues. CDR3 coding DNA: TGTGCCTGTGGCACCATTCTCGGGTTTCTGGGGGATACTAACGATAAACTCATCTTT. Protein: CACGTILGFLGDTNDKLIF.

Concerning this clone itself: One end of the junction is discordant with germline, which a read error may explain. CDR3 sequence: CACYTVSGGQPTDKLIF. CDR3 bases: TGTGCCTGTTACACCGTATCCGGGGGTCAACCCACCGATAAACTCATCTTT. The chain employs TRDV2 and TRDJ1; D is possibly TRDD3 (5 bases). CDR3 size: 17 residues. The germline V gene has CDR1 GEAIGNYY and CDR2 EKD.

This clone occurred a few times. The chain is built from TRDV2 and TRDJ1, with TRDD3 identical over 9 bases. J was trimmed by 0 bases and V by 1 base; bases with no gene match: 8. CDR1 is GEAIGNYY and CDR2 is EKD in the germline V gene. The CDR3 has 17 amino acids. CDR3 bases: TGTGCCTGTGACACACTGGGGGACGGGTCGTACACCGATAAACTCATCTTT. It translates to CACDTLGDGSYTDKLIF.

This clone showed up just a few times. Given a much more abundant clone one base away, this may be a read error. This chain uses TRDV2 with TRDJ1, with 13 bases that match TRDD3. Looked up from germline, CDR1 is GEAIGNYY and CDR2 is EKD. The CDR3 totals 19 residues. This CDR3 reads CARDTVGLGDTRGTDKLIF. The CDR3 coding sequence is TGTGCCCGTGACACCGTTGGACTGGGGGATACGCGTGGCACCGATAAACTCATCTTT.

This clone has just a few counts. A far larger clone is only one base removed, so a read error is likely. Other nucleotide sequences in the sample specify the same CDR3. The chain is built from TRDV2 and TRDJ1; D gene unclear. The V gene's germline CDR1 is GEAIGNYY and CDR2 EKD. The CDR3 is made up of 18 amino acids. The CDR3 loop is CACDTVEHRTGYTDKLIF. CDR3 DNA sequence: TGTGCCTGTGACACCGTGGAACACCGTACAGGGTACACCGATAAGCTCATCTTT.

This clone was detected a few times. A read error may be the cause here, since a much bigger clone is one base away. Other nucleotide sequences from this sample produce the same CDR3. The chain recombines TRDV2 with TRDJ1, with D maybe TRDD3 (6 bases). The CDR3 sequence is 17 residues long. Germline V gives CDR1 GEAIGNYY, CDR2 EKD. Trimming took off 0 bases at V and 3 bases at J, with 19 bases between the two ends. As DNA, the CDR3 is TGTGCCTGTGACACCGTCGCCGGTGGGGGGTATCCCGATAAACTCATCTTT. Its translation is CACDTVAGGGYPDKLIF.

In the case of this clone: A far larger clone is one base from this, pointing to a likely read error. There is no V gene call, and the J gene is TRDJ1. CDR3 size: 17 residues. CDR3 residues: CACDTASDRKYTDKLIF. In DNA, the CDR3 is TGCGCCTGTGACACCGCCTCCGACCGAAAGTACACCGATAAACTCATCTTT.

Within the sample, this clone is medium-sized (0.01 to 0.1%). This sample also contains other DNA sequences that code for the same CDR3. The gene calls are TRDV3 and TRDJ1, with D tentatively TRDD3 (9 bases). Germline-derived CDR1 and CDR2 are TVYSNPD and GDNSRS (reference sequence). This CDR3 has 18 residues. Trimming shortened V by 2 bases and J by 2 bases, and 27 bases separated the two germline ends. CDR3 sequence (DNA): TGTGCCTTTGCCTTCCTAGATGGGTATACTGGGGGAACCGATAAACTCATCTTT. Protein sequence: CAFAFLDGYTGGTDKLIF. Combining the CDR3 with reference TRDV3 and TRDJ1 gives the whole variable domain CDKVTQSSPDQTVASGSEVVLLCTYDTVYSNPDLFWYRIRPDYSFQFVFYGDNSRSEGADFTQGRFSVKHILTQKAFHLVISPVRTEDSATYYCAFAFLDGYTGGTDKLIFGKGTRVTVEP.

As to this clone: Possible read error: a much larger clone is one base away. The genes are TRDV2 and TRDJ1, with 13 bases fitting TRDD3. Losses at the gene ends were 0 bases for V and 9 bases for J; bases not matched to a gene: 15. The CDR3 totals 18 residues. Germline CDR1 reads GEAIGNYY; CDR2 reads EKD. CDR3 bases: TGTGCCTGTGACACCGTCACTGGGGGATACGCGGACGTAGGTGAACTCATCTTT. Its translation is CACDTVTGGYADVGELIF.

About this clone: Only one base separates this from a far larger clonotype, so it likely reflects a read error. This chain links TRDV2 with TRDJ2; possibly TRDD3 for D (6 bases). CDR1 and CDR2 (germline): GEAIGNYY, EKD. This CDR3 has 20 amino acids. The germline V and J ends were trimmed by 0 bases and 2 bases, with 24 bases remaining between them. CDR3 bases: TGTGCCTGTGACACCGCCTGGGGAATTCTCGATACATCCTTGACAGCACAACTCTTCTTT. Amino acid sequence: CACDTAWGILDTSLTAQLFF.

Of note for this clone: A much larger clone differs from this one at a single base, so this may be a read error. This sequence joins TRDV2 and TRDJ1, with D possibly being TRDD3 (6 bases). The V gene's germline CDR1 is GEAIGNYY and CDR2 EKD. This CDR3 contains 16 residues. DNA for the CDR3: TGTGCCTGTGACACCGTGGGGGGCCCCCCAACCGATAAACCCATCTTT. Amino acid sequence: CACDTVGGPPTDKPIF.

A remark on this clone: Since a far larger clone is one base different, this is likely a read error. This sequence joins TRDV2 and TRDJ1, with a possible D match to TRDD3 (5 bases). TCRdb is silent on the J gene; assignment here came from matching the DNA to germline. CDR3 length: 17 amino acids. V was trimmed by 0 bases and J by 2 bases, leaving 18 bases between them. CDR1 and CDR2 from the germline V gene are GEAIGNYY and EKD. CDR3 sequence reads: CACDTVAGLRITDKLIF. CDR3 nucleotides: TGTGCCTGTGACACCGTGGCTGGTTTACGGATAACCGATAAACTCATCTTT.

In regard to this clone: Germline is not matched at one junction end, which may reflect a read error. The chain joins TRDV2 to TRDJ3; 10 nucleotides align to TRDD3. This CDR3 comprises 20 residues. Germline CDR1 is GEAIGNYY and CDR2 is EKD. CDR3 region: CACDSPGDTPDSWDTRQMFF. CDR3 DNA sequence: TGTGCCTGTGACTCACCGGGGGATACGCCTGATTCCTGGGACACCCGGCAGATGTTTTTC.

This clone was recorded a few times. A much larger clone differs from this one at a single base, so this may be a read error. This specimen includes other DNA sequences encoding the same CDR3. The CDR3 DNA is TGTGCCTGTGACCGGACACTGGGGACTAGCTCCTGGGACACCCGACAGATGTTTTTT. This sequence encodes CACDRTLGTSSWDTRQMFF. The chain employs TRDV2 and TRDJ3; 7 bases map to TRDD3. The CDR3 loop spans 19 amino acids. In germline, CDR1 is GEAIGNYY, CDR2 EKD.

Only a few counts were recorded for this clone. This may come from a read error, since a much larger clone is one base off. The V call is TRDV2, the J call TRDJ1; 9 bases fit TRDD3. Per germline, CDR1 GEAIGNYY and CDR2 EKD. With 0 bases clipped from V and 0 bases from J, the junction kept 16 bases outside the gene matches. The CDR3 runs 20 residues. The CDR3 DNA reads as TGTGCCTGTGACACCACGCTGGGGGATCCATCCTTTAAATACACCGATAAACTCATCTTT. Residues: CACDTTLGDPSFKYTDKLIF.

On this clone: This may be a read error: a much more frequent sequence differs by one nucleotide. Within the sample, other DNA sequences also encode this same CDR3. The chain recombines TRDV2 with TRDJ1; 9 positions match TRDD3. The CDR3 loop spans 18 amino acids. Germline assignment: CDR1 GEAIGNYY and CDR2 EKD. The CDR3 region has the DNA TGTGCCTGTGACACCGTACTGGGGGAGCCGAGGTACACTGATAAACTCATCTTT. Protein: CACDTVLGEPRYTDKLIF.